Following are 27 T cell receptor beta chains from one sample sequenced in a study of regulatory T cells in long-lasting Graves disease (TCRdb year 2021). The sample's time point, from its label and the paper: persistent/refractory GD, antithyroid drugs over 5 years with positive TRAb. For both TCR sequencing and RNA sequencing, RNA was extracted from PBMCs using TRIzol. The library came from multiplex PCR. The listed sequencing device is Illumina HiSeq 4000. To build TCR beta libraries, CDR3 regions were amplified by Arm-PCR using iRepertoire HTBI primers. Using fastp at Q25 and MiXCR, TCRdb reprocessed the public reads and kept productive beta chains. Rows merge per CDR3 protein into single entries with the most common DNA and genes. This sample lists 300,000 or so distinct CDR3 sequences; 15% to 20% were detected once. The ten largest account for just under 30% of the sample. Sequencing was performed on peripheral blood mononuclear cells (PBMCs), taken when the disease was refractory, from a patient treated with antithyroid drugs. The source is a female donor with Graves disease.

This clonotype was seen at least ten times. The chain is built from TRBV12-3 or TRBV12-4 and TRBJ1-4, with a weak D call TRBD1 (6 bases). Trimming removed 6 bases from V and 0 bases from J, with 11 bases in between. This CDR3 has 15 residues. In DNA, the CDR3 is TGTGCCAGCAGCCTTGGACAGTCAACTAATGAAAAACTGTTTTTT. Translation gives CASSLGQSTNEKLFF.

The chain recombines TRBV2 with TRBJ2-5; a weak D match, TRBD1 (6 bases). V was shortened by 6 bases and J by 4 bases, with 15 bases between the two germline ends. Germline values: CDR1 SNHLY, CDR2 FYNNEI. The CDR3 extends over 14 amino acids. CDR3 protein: CASSRAGVGETQYF. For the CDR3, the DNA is TGTGCCAGCAGCCGGGCAGGGGTAGGAGAGACCCAGTACTTC.

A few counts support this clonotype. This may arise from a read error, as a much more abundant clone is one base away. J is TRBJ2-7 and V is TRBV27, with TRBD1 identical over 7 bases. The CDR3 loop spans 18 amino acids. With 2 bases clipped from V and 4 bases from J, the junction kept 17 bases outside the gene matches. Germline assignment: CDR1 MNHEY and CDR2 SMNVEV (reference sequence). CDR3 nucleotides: TGTGCCAGCAGTTTAAAACCAAACAGGGGCGATCGTCCATACGAGCAGTACTTC. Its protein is CASSLKPNRGDRPYEQYF.

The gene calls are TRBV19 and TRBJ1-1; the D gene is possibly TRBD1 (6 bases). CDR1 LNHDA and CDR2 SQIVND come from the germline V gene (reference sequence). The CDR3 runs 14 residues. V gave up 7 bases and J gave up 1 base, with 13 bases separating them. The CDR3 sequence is CASTHGTPNTEAFF. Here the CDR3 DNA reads TGTGCCAGTACCCACGGGACACCGAACACTGAAGCTTTCTTT. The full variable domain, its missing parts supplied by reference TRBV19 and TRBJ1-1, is DGGITQSPKYLFRKEGQNVTLSCEQNLNHDAMYWYRQDPGQGLRLIYYSQIVNDFQKGDIAEGYSVSREKKESFPLTVTSAQKNPTAFYLCASTHGTPNTEAFFGQGTRLTVV.

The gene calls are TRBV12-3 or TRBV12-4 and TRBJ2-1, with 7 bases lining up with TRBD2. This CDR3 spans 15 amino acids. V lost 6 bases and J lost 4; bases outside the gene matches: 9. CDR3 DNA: TGTGCCAGCAGCCAAGGAATAGCGGGTTACAATGAGCAGTTCTTC. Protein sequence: CASSQGIAGYNEQFF.

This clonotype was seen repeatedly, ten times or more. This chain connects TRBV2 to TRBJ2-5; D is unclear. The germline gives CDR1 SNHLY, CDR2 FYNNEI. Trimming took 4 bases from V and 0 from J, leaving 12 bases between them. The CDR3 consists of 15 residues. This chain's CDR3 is CASSVLDFNQETQYF. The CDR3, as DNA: TGTGCCAGCAGTGTGCTAGATTTTAACCAAGAGACCCAGTACTTC.

In DNA, the CDR3 is TGTGCCAGCAGCACACAGGACAGGTCAAACACAGATACGCAGTATTTT. Translated, it gives CASSTQDRSNTDTQYF. The chain uses TRBV11-3 and TRBJ2-3, with TRBD1 identical over 7 bases. V trimming: 5 bases; J trimming: 2 bases; junction bases outside the gene matches: 10. Germline values: CDR1 SGHNT, CDR2 YENEEA. This CDR3 has 16 residues.

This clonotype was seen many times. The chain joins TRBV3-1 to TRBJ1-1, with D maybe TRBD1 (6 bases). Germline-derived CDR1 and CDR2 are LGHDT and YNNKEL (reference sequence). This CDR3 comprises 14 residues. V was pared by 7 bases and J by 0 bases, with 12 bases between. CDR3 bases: TGTGCCAGCACCAGGGGACACTTGAACACTGAAGCTTTCTTT. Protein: CASTRGHLNTEAFF.

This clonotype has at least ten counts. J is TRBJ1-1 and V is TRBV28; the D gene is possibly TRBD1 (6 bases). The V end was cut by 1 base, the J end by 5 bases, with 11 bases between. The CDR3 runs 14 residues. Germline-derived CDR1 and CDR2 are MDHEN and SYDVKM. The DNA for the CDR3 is TGTGCCAGCAGTTTATACGGTCAGGGGACTGAAGCTTTCTTT. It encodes CASSLYGQGTEAFF.

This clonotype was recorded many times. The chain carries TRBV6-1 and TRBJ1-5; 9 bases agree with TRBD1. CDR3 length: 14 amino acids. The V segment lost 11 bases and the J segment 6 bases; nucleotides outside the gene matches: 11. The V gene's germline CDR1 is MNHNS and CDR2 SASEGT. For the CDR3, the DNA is TGTGCCGCAGACTTCGGGACAGGGAGTCAGCCCCAGCATTTT. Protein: CAADFGTGSQPQHF.

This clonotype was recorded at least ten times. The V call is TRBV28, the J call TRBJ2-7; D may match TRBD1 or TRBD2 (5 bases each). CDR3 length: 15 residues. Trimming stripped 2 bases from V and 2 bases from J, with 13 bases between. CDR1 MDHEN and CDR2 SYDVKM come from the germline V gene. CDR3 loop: CASSLTGTVTYEQYF. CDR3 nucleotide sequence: TGTGCCAGCAGTTTAACCGGGACCGTAACCTACGAGCAGTACTTC.

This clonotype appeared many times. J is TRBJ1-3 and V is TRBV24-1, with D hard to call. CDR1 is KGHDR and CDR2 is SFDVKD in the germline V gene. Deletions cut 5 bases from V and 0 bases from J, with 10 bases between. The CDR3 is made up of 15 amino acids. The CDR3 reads CATSAGPRSGNTIYF. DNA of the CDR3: TGTGCCACCAGTGCTGGACCTCGCTCTGGAAACACCATATATTTT.

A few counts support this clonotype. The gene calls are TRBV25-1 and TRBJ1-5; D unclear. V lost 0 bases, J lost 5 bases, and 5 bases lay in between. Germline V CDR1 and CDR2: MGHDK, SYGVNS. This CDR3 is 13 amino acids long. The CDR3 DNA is TGTGCCAGCAGTGAATATTCGGATCAGCCCCAGCATTTT. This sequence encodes CASSEYSDQPQHF.

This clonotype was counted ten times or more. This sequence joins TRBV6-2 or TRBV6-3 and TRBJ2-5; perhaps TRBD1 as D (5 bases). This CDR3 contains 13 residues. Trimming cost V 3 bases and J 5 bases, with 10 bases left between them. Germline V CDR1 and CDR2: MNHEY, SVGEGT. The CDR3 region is CASSYEQEETQYF. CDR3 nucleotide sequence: TGTGCCAGCAGTTATGAACAGGAGGAGACCCAGTACTTC.

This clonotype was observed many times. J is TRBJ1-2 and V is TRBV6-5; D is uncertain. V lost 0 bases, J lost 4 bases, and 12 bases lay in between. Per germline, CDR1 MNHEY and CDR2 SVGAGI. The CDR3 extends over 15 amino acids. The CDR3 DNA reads TGTGCCAGCAGTTACTCGTCACAAGTCACCTATGGCTACACCTTC. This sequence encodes CASSYSSQVTYGYTF.

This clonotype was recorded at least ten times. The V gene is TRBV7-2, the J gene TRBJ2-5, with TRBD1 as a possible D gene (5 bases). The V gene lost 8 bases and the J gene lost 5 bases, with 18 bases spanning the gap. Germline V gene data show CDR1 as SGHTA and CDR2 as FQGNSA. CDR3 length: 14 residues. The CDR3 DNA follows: TGTGCCAGCGCAGGCCAGGCGTCAGGGGAGACCCAGTACTTC. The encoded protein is CASAGQASGETQYF.

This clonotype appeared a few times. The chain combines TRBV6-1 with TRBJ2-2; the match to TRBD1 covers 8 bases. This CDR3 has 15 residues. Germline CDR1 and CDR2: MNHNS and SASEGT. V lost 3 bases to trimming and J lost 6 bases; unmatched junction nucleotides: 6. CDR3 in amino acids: CASSDPGGKAGELFF. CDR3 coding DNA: TGTGCCAGCAGTGACCCAGGGGGCAAAGCCGGGGAGCTGTTTTTT.

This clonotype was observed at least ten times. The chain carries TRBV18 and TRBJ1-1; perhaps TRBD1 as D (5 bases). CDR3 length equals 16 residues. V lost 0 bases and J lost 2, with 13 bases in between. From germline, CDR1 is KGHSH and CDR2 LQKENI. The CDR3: CASSPPPGRANTEAFF. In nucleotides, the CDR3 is TGTGCCAGCTCACCACCCCCAGGCAGGGCAAACACTGAAGCTTTCTTT.

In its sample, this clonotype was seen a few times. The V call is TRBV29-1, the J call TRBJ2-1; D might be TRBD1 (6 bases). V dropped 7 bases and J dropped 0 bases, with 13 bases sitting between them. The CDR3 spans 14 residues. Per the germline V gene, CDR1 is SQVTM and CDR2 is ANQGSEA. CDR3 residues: CSATGLSSYNEQFF. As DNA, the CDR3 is TGCAGCGCCACAGGGTTAAGCTCCTACAATGAGCAGTTCTTC.

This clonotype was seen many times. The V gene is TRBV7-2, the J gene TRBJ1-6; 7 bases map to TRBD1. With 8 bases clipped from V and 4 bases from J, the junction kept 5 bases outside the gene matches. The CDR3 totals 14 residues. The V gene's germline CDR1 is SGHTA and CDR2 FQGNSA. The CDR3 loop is CASGRDSYNSPLHF. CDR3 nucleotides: TGTGCCAGCGGCCGGGACAGTTATAATTCACCCCTCCACTTT.

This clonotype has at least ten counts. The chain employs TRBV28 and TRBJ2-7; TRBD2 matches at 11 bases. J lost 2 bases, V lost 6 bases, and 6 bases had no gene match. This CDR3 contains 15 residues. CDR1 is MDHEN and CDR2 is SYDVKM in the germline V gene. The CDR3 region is CASRTLAGGTYEQYF. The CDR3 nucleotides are TGTGCCAGCAGGACCCTAGCGGGAGGAACCTACGAGCAGTACTTC.

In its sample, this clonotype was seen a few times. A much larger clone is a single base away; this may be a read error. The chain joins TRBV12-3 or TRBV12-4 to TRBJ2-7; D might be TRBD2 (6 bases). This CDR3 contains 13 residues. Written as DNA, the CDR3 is TGTGCCAGCAGTTTGAGGGAGGCCTACGGGCAGTACTTC. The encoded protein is CASSLREAYGQYF.

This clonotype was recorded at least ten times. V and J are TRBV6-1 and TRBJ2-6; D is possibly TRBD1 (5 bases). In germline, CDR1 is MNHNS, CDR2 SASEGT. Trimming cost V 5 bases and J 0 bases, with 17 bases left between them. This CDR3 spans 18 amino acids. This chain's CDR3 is CASSLGHLRISGANVLTF. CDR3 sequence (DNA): TGTGCCAGCAGTCTAGGACACCTAAGGATCTCTGGGGCCAACGTCCTGACTTTC.

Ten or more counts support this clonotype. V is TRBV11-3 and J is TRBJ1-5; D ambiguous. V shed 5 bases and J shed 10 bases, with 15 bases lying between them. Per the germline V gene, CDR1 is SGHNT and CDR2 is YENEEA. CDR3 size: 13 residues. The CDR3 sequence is CASSPTRSHPQHF. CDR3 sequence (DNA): TGTGCCAGCAGCCCAACCAGGAGCCATCCCCAGCATTTT.

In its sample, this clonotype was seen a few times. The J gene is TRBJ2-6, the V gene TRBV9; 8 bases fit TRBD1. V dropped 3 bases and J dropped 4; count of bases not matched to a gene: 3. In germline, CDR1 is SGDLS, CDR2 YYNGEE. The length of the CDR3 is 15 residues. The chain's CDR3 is CASSARGLGANVLTF. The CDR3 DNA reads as TGTGCCAGCAGCGCCAGGGGGCTCGGGGCCAACGTCCTGACTTTC.

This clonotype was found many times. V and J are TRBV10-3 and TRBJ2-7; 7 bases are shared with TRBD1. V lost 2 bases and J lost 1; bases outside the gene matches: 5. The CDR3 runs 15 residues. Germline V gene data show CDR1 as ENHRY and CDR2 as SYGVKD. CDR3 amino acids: CAISERQGPSYEQYF. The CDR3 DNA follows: TGTGCCATCAGTGAGAGACAGGGCCCATCCTACGAGCAGTACTTC.

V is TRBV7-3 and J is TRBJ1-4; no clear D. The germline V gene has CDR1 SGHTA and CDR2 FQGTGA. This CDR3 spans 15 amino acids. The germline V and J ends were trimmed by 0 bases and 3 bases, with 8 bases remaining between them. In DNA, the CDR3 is TGTGCCAGCAGCTTAACGGGTCGTTCTAATGAAAAACTGTTTTTT. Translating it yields CASSLTGRSNEKLFF.